This TCR beta chain was identified in a study of T cells in Graves' hyperthyroidism and ophthalmopathy. Findings and caveats of the study: Separating ophthalmopathy from stable hyperthyroidism was achieved by a 13 V-J model. Within blood appeared most thyroid clonotypes that had expanded above 0.001.

In the case of this clonotype: Its antigen is undetermined.

From RNA transcripts, TCR beta CDR3 regions were amplified. The HTBI primer set served for first-round RT-PCR of the TCR CDR3. TCRdb passed the multiplex PCR reads through MiXCR, listing each CDR3 protein once. The data contain about 640,000 distinct CDR3 sequences, around 21% of them singletons. Exclusion of patients followed from uncontrolled infection, other autoimmune disease, pregnancy or lactation. Fresh peripheral blood, 10 ml, was the source of the PBMCs. J was trimmed by 3 bases and V by 8 bases; bases with no gene match: 6. The CDR3 covers 13 residues. CDR1 and CDR2 (germline): DFQATT, SNEGSKA (reference sequence).

Sequencing was carried out using blood. The TCR originated in a man aged 30-40 years with Graves' ophthalmopathy. V gene TRBV20-1 combines with J gene TRBJ2-3; TRBD2 matches 9 bases. The CDR3, as DNA: TGCAGTCCAAGCGGGAGGTTGACAGATACGCAGTATTTT. It yields the protein CSPSGRLTDTQYF.